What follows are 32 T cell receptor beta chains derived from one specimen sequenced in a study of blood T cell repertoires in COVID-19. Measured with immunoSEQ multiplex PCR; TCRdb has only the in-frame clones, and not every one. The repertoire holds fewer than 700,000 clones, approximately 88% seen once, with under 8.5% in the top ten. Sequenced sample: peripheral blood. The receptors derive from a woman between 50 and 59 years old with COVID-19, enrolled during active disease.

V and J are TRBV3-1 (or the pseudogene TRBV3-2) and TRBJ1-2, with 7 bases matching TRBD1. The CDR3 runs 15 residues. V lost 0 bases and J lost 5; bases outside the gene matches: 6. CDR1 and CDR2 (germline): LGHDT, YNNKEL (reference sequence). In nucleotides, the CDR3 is TGTGCCAGCAGCCAAGATTCCAGGGGGGTTTATGGCTACACCTTC. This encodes CASSQDSRGVYGYTF.

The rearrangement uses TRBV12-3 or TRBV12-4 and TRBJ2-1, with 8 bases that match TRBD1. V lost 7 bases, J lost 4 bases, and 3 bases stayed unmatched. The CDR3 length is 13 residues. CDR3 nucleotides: TGTGCCAGCACCTGGACAGGGTACAATGAGCAGTTCTTC. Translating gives CASTWTGYNEQFF.

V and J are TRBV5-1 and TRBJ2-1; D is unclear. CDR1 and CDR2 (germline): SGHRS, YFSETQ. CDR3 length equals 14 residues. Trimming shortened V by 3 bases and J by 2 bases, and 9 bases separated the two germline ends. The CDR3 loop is CASSYESTYNEQFF. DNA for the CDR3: TGCGCCAGCAGCTACGAGTCCACCTACAATGAGCAGTTCTTC.

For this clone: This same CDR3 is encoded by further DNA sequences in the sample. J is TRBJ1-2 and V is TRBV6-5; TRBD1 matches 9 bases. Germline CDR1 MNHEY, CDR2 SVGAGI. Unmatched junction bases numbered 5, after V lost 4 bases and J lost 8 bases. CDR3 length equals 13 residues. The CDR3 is CASSWDRVGGYTF. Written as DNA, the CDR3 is TGTGCCAGCAGTTGGGACAGGGTTGGGGGCTACACCTTC.

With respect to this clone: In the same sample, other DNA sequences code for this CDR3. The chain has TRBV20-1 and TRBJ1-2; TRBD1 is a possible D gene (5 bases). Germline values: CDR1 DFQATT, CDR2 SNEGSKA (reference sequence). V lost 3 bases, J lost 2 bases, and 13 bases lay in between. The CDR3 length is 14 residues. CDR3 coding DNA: TGCAGTGCTAGTGGGGATAAGGGGAACTATGGCTACACCTTC. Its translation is CSASGDKGNYGYTF.

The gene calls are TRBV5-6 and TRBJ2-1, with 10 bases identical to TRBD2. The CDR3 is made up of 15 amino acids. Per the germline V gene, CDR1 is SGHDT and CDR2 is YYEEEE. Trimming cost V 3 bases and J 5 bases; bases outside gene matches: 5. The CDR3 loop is CASSSGLAANNEQFF. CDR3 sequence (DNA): TGTGCCAGCAGCTCCGGACTAGCGGCGAACAATGAGCAGTTCTTC.

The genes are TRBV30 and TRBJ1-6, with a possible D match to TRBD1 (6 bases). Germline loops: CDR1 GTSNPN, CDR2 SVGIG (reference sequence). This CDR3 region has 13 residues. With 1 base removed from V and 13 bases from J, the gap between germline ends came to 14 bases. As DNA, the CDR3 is TGTGCCTGGAGTGCCTCACAGGGAGTCCCCCTCCACTTT. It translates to CAWSASQGVPLHF.

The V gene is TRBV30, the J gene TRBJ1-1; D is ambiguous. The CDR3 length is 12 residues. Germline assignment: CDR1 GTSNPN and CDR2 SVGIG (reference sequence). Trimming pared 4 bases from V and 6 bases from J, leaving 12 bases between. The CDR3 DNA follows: TGTGCCTGGAAGGCAGGCCGACCTGAAGCTTTCTTT. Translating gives CAWKAGRPEAFF.

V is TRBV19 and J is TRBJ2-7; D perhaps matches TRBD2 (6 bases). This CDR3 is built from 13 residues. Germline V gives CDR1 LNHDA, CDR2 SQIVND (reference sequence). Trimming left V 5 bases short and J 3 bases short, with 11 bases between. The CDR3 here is CASSPEGYYEQYF. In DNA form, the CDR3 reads TGTGCCAGTAGTCCGGAGGGCTACTACGAGCAGTACTTC. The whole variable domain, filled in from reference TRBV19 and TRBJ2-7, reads DGGITQSPKYLFRKEGQNVTLSCEQNLNHDAMYWYRQDPGQGLRLIYYSQIVNDFQKGDIAEGYSVSREKKESFPLTVTSAQKNPTAFYLCASSPEGYYEQYFGPGTRLTVT.

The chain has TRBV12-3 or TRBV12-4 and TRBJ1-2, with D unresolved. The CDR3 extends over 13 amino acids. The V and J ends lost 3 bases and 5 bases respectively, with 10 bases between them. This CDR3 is CASSFLNSYGYTF. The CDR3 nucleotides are TGTGCCAGCAGTTTTTTGAACAGTTATGGCTACACCTTC.

CDR3 DNA: TGCGCCAGCAGCTTTCGGGACAGGGCCTACGAGCAGTACTTC. This translates into CASSFRDRAYEQYF. This chain uses TRBV4-1 with TRBJ2-7, with 9 bases fitting TRBD1. This CDR3 has 14 residues. After removal of 5 bases from V and 2 bases from J, the junction contained 4 bases not matched to a gene. Per the germline V gene, CDR1 is MGHRA and CDR2 is YSYEKL.

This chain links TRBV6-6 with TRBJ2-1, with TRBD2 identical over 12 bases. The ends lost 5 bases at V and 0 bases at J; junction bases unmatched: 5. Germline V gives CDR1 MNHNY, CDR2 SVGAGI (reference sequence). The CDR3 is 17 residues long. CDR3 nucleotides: TGTGCCAGCAGTCCGGCACTAGCGGGGGGCTCCTACAATGAGCAGTTCTTC. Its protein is CASSPALAGGSYNEQFF.

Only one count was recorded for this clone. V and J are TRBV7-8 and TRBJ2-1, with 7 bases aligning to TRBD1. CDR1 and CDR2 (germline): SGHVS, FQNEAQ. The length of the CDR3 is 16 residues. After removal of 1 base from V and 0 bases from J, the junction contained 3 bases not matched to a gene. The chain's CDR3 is CASSLEGGSSYNEQFF. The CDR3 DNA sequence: TGTGCCAGCAGCTTAGAAGGGGGCAGCTCCTACAATGAGCAGTTCTTC. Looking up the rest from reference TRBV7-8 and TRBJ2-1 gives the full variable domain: GAGVSQSPRYKVAKRGQDVALRCDPISGHVSLFWYQQALGQGPEFLTYFQNEAQLDKSGLPSDRFFAERPEGSVSTLKIQRTQQEDSAVYLCASSLEGGSSYNEQFFGPGTRLTVL.

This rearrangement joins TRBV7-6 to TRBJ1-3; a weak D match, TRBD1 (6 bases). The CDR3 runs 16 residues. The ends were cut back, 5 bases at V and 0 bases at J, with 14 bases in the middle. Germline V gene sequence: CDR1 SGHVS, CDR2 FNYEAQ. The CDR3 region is CASSQRPGVSGNTIYF. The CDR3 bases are TGTGCCAGCAGCCAGAGGCCAGGGGTCTCTGGAAACACCATATATTTT.

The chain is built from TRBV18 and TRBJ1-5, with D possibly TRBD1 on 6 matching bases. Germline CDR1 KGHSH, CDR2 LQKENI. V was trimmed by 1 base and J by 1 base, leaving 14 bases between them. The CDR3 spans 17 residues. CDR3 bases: TGTGCCAGCTCACCACAGGGAACAGGGTTGAGCAATCAGCCCCAGCATTTT. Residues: CASSPQGTGLSNQPQHF.

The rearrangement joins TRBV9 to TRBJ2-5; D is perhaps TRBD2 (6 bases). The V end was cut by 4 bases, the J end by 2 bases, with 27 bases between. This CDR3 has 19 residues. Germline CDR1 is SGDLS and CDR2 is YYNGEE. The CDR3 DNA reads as TGTGCCAGCAGCCCCTTGGGGGGAGGAGGCCGAGTTGGTCAAGAGACCCAGTACTTC. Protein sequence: CASSPLGGGGRVGQETQYF.

CDR3 nucleotide sequence: TGCAGCGTTGAATCCGCAGGGATAAACTATGGCTACACCTTC. Translated: CSVESAGINYGYTF. The V call is TRBV29-1, the J call TRBJ1-2, with D tentatively TRBD1 (5 bases). V dropped 2 bases and J dropped 2 bases, with 12 bases sitting between them. Germline-derived CDR1 and CDR2 are SQVTM and ANQGSEA. This CDR3 has 14 amino acids.

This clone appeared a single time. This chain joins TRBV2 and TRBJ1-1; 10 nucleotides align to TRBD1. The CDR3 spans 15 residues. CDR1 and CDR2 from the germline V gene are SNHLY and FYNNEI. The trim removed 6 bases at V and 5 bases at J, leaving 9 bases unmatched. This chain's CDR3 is CASRGIDRGRTEAFF. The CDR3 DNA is TGTGCCAGCAGGGGGATCGACAGGGGGCGGACTGAAGCTTTCTTT.

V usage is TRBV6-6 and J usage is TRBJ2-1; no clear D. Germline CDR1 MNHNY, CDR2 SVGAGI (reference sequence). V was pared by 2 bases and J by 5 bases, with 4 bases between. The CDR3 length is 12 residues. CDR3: CASSYVDNEQFF. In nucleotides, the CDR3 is TGTGCCAGCAGTTACGTAGACAATGAGCAGTTCTTC.

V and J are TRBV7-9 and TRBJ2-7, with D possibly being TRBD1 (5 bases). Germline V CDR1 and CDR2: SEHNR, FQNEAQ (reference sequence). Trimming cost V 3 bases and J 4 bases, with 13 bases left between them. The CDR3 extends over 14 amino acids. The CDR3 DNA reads TGTGCCAGCAGCTTCGTGCAGGGATCGTACGAGCAGTACTTC. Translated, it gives CASSFVQGSYEQYF.

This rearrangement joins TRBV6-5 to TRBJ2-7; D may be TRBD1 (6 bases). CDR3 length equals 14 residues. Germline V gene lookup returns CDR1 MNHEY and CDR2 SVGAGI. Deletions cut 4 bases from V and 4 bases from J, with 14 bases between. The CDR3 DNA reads TGTGCCAGCAGTTGGACCGGGACACCTTACGAGCAGTACTTC. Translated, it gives CASSWTGTPYEQYF.

DNA for the CDR3: TGCGCCAGCAGCCCTACAGGGGGGGCGAATAACTACGAGCAGTACTTC. As protein: CASSPTGGANNYEQYF. The chain carries TRBV4-1 and TRBJ2-7, with D maybe TRBD1 (8 bases). Trimming removed 4 bases at V and 3 bases at J, with 19 bases between. There are 16 residues in the CDR3. Germline V gives CDR1 MGHRA, CDR2 YSYEKL.

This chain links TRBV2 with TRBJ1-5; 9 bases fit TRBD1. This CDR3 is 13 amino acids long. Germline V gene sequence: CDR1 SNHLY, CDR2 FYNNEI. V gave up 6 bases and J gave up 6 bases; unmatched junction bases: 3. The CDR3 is CASRQGAVQPQHF. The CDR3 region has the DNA TGTGCCAGCAGACAGGGGGCCGTTCAGCCCCAGCATTTT.

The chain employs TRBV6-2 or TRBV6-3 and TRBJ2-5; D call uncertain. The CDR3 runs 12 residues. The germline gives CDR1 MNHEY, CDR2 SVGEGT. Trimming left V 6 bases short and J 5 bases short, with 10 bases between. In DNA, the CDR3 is TGTGCCAGCAGCTCCGGGTCGGAGACCCAGTACTTC. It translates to CASSSGSETQYF.

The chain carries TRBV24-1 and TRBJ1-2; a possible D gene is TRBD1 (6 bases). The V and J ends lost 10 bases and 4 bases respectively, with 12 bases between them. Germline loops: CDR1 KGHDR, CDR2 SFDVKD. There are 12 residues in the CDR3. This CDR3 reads CATSGDGYGYTF. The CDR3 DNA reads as TGTGCCACTTCAGGGGATGGCTATGGCTACACCTTC.

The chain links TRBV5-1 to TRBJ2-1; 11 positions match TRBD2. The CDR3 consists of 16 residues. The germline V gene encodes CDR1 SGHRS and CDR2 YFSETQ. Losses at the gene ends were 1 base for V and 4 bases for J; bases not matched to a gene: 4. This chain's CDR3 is CASSLSSSGGYNEQFF. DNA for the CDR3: TGCGCCAGCAGCTTGTCCTCTAGCGGGGGGTACAATGAGCAGTTCTTC. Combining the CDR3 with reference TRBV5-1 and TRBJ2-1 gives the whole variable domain KAGVTQTPRYLIKTRGQQVTLSCSPISGHRSVSWYQQTPGQGLQFLFEYFSETQRNKGNFPGRFSGRQFSNSRSEMNVSTLELGDSALYLCASSLSSSGGYNEQFFGPGTRLTVL.

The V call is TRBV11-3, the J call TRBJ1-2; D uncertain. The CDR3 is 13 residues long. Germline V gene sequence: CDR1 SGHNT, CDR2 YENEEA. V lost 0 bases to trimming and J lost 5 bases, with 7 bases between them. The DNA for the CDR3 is TGTGCCAGCAGCTTAGATCGGGGATATGGCTACACCTTC. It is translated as CASSLDRGYGYTF.

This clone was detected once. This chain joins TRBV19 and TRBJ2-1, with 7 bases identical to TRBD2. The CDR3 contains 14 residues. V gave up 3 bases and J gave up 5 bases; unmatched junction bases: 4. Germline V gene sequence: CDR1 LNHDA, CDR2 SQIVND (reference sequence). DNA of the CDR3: TGTGCCAGTAGTATTGTGGGGGGGGACAATGAGCAGTTCTTC. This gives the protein CASSIVGGDNEQFF. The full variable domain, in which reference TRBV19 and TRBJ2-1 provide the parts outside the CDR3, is DGGITQSPKYLFRKEGQNVTLSCEQNLNHDAMYWYRQDPGQGLRLIYYSQIVNDFQKGDIAEGYSVSREKKESFPLTVTSAQKNPTAFYLCASSIVGGDNEQFFGPGTRLTVL.

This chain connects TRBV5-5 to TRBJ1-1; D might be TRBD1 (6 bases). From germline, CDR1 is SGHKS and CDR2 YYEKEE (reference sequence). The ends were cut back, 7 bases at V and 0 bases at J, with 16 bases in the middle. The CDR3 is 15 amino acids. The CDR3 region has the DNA TGTGCCAGCGGGCGGGGGGCGCGTATGAACACTGAAGCTTTCTTT. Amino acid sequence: CASGRGARMNTEAFF.

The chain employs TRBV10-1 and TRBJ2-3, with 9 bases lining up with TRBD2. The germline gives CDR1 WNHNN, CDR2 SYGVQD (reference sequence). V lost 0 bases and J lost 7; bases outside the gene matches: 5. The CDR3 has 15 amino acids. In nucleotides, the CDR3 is TGCGCCAGCAGTGAGTCTAGCGGGGGCCCCTATACGCAGTATTTT. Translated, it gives CASSESSGGPYTQYF.

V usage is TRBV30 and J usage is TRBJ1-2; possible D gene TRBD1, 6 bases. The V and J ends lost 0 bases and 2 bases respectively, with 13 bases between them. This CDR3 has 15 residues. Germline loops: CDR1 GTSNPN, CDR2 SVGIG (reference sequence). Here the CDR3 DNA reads TGTGCCTGGAGTGTAGGCAGGGGAGGGAACTATGGCTACACCTTC. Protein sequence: CAWSVGRGGNYGYTF. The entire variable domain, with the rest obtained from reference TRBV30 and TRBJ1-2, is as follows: SQTIHQWPATLVQPVGSPLSLECTVEGTSNPNLYWYRQAAGRGLQLLFYSVGIGQISSEVPQNLSASRPQDRQFILSSKKLLLSDSGFYLCAWSVGRGGNYGYTFGSGTRLTVV.

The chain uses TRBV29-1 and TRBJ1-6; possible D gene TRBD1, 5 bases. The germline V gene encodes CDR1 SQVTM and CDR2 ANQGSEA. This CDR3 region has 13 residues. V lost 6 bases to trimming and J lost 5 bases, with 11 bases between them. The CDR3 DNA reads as TGCAGCGTCAGGGTGACAGATAATTCACCCCTCCACTTT. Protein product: CSVRVTDNSPLHF.